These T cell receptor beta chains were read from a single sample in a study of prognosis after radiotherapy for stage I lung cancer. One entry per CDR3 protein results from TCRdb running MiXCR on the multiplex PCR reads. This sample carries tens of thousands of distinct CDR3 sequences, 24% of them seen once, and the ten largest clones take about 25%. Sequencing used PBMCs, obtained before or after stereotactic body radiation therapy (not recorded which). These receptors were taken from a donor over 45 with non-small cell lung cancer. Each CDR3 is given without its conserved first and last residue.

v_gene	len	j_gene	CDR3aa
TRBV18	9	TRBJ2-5	ASSPDETQY
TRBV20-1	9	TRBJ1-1	RTAENTEAF
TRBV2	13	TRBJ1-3	ASSDDRVFGNTIY
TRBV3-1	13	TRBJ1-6	ASSQGHRYGSPLH
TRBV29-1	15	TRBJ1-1	SVELGTGGALNTEAF
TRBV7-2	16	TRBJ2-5	ASSNALGQSLLEETQY
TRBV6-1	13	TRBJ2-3	ASSDRDRGQDTQY
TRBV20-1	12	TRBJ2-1	SARGTGGHNEQF
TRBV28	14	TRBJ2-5	ASSSPSAGGRETQY
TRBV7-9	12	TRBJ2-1	ASSLALDSDEQF
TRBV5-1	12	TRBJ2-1	ASSLDGLNAEQF
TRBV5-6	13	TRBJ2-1	ASSFSPDFYNEQF
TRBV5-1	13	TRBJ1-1	ASSSGQLMNTEAF
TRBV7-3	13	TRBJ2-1	ASSWGLAGNNEQF
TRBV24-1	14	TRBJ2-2	ATSDLRQGRTGELF
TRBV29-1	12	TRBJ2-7	GVSGWGRSYEQY
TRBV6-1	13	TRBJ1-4	ASSQRGEGSEKLF
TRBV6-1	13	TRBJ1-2	ASSEGGTAIYGYT
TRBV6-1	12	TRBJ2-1	AGKRLAGNNGQF
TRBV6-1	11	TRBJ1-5	ASTLSPYQPQH
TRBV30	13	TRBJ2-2	AWKTSGGNTGELF
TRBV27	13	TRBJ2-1	ASSNKGASHNEQF
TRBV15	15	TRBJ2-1	ATSPHGVAGSYNEQF
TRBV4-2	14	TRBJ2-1	ASSQDQASGSLRQF
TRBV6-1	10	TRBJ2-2	ASSPYTGELF
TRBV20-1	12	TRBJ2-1	SALKAQGEHEQF
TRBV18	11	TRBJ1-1	ASSPQVAGFAF
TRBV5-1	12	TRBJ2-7	ASSLGDRVDEQY
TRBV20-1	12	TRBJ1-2	SATDRGPNYGYT
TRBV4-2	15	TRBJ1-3	ASSQVGGGHSGNTIY
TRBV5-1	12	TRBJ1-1	ASSFWAADTEAF
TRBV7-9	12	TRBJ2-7	ASSLNIGDYEQY